This entry concerns a single TCR beta chain. After removal of 4 bases from V and 6 bases from J, the junction contained 8 bases not matched to a gene. CDR3 size: 14 residues. From germline, CDR1 is MNHNS and CDR2 SASEGT. This sample is part of a study of T cells in localized non-small cell lung cancer. Sequencing used immunoSEQ multiplex PCR; TCRdb keeps in-frame clones, though not all of them. The top ten clones hold less than 8.5% of a sample with approximately 22,000 clones, around 90% of them seen once. The V call is TRBV6-1, the J call TRBJ1-2; TRBD1 aligns across 7 bases. The receptor's source is a male donor aged 60 or over with stage I squamous cell lung carcinoma. The starting material was peripheral blood, obtained before any cancer treatment. Here the CDR3 DNA reads TGTGCCAGCAGTGTCACTAGGGGACAGAATGGCTACACCTTC. This translates into CASSVTRGQNGYTF.